This TCR beta chain was obtained from a study of breast tumors, draining lymph nodes, adjacent tissues. TCRdb passed the multiplex PCR reads through MiXCR, listing each CDR3 protein once. The top ten clones hold about a fifth of a sample with about 20,000 distinct CDR3 sequences, over 40% of them seen once. A remark on this clonotype: What it binds is not known. At one end, the junction sequence differs from germline, possibly due to a read error.

Germline CDR1 reads SGDLS; CDR2 reads YYNGEE. The length of the CDR3 is 14 residues. Study observations and caveats: Tumors had less TCR diversity than lymph nodes, more than nontumor tissue. Tumor and nontumor repertoires were significantly more similar in luminal-like than in basal-like breast cancer. Data fit most tumor T cells coming from lymph node, expanding in tumor.

The chain recombines TRBV9 with TRBJ2-5; 7 nucleotides line up with TRBD2. The receptor comes from a female donor with breast cancer. Some clones in this sample may be carry-over from other donors' samples. Sequenced input: breast tumor tissue. The CDR3 here is CASSVWGGGETQYF. CDR3 nucleotide sequence: TGTGCCAGTAGCGTGTGGGGGGGGGGAGAGACCCAGTACTTC.